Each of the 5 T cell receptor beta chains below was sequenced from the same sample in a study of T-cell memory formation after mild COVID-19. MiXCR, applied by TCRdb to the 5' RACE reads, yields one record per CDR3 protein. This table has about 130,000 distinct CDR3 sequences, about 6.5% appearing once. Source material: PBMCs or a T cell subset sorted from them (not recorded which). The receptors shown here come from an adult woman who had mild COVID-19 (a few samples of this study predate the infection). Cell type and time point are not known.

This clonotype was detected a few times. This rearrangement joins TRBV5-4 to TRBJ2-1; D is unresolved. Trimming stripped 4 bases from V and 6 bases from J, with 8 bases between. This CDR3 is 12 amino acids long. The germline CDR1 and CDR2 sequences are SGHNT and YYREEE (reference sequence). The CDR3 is CASSPYGNEQFF. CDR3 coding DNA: TGTGCCAGCAGCCCGTATGGCAATGAGCAGTTCTTC.

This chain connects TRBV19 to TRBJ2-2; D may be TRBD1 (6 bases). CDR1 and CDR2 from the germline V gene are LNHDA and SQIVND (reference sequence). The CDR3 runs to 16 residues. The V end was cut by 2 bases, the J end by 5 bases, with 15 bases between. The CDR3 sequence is CASSIRMTGETGELFF. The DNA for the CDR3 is TGTGCCAGTAGTATAAGGATGACAGGTGAAACCGGGGAGCTGTTTTTT. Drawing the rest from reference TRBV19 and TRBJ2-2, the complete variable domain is DGGITQSPKYLFRKEGQNVTLSCEQNLNHDAMYWYRQDPGQGLRLIYYSQIVNDFQKGDIAEGYSVSREKKESFPLTVTSAQKNPTAFYLCASSIRMTGETGELFFGEGSRLTVL.

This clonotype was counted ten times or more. The CDR3 here is CASSAGGGYTF. CDR3 in DNA: TGTGCCAGCAGCGCAGGGGGTGGCTACACCTTC. The chain combines TRBV12-3 or TRBV12-4 with TRBJ1-2, with 7 nucleotides matching TRBD1. This CDR3 spans 11 amino acids. After removal of 6 bases from V and 7 bases from J, the junction contained 2 bases not matched to a gene.

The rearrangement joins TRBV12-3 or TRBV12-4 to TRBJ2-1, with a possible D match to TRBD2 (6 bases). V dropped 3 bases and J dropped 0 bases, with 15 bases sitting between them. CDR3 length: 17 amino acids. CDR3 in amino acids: CASSLVFRTTSYNEQFF. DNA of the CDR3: TGTGCCAGCAGTTTGGTATTCCGGACTACCTCCTACAATGAGCAGTTCTTC.

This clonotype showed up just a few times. The CDR3 region is CASSLILAGGNEQFF. The CDR3 DNA sequence: TGTGCCAGCAGCTTAATTCTTGCGGGGGGGAATGAGCAGTTCTTC. The chain has TRBV7-9 and TRBJ2-1; 9 nucleotides match TRBD2. The germline V gene encodes CDR1 SEHNR and CDR2 FQNEAQ (reference sequence). V lost 2 bases, J lost 7 bases, and 6 bases stayed unmatched. This CDR3 comprises 15 residues.